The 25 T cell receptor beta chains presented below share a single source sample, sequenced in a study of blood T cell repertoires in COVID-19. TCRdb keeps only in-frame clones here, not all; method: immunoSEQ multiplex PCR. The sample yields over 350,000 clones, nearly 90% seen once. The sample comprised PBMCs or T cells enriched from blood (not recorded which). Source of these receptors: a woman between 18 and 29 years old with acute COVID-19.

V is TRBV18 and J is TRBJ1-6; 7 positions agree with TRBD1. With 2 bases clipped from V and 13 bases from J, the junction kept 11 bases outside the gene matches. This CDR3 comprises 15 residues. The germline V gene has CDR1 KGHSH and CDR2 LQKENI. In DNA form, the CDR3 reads TGTGCCAGCTCACCATTGGAGACAGGGAGTCGCCCCCTCCACTTT. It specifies CASSPLETGSRPLHF.

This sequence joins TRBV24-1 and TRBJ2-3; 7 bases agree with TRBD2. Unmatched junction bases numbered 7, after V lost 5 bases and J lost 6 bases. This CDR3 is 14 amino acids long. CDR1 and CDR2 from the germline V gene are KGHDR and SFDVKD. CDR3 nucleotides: TGTGCCACCAGTGGCCTTGGGGAGGGGGATACGCAGTATTTT. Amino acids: CATSGLGEGDTQYF.

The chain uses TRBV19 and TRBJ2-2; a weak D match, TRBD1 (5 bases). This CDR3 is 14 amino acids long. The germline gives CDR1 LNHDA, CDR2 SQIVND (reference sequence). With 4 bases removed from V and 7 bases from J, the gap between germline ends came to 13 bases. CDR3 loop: CASSTNSDSGELFF. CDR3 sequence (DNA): TGTGCCAGTAGTACCAACTCAGACAGCGGGGAGCTGTTTTTT.

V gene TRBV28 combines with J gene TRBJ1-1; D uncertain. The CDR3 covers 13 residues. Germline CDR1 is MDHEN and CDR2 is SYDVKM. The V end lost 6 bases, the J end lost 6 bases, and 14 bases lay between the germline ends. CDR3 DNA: TGTGCCAGCAGGCCATTTCGGTCCGCTGAAGCTTTCTTT. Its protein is CASRPFRSAEAFF. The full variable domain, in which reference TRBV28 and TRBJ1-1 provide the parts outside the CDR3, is DVKVTQSSRYLVKRTGEKVFLECVQDMDHENMFWYRQDPGLGLRLIYFSYDVKMKEKGDIPEGYSVSREKKERFSLILESASTNQTSMYLCASRPFRSAEAFFGQGTRLTVV.

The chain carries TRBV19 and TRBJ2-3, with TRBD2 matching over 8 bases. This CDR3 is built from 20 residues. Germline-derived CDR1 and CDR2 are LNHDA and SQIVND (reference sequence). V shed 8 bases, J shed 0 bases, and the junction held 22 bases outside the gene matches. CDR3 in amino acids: CASPPHGKAGDYSSTDTQYF. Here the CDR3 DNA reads TGTGCCAGTCCCCCCCATGGTAAAGCGGGGGATTACTCTAGCACAGATACGCAGTATTTT.

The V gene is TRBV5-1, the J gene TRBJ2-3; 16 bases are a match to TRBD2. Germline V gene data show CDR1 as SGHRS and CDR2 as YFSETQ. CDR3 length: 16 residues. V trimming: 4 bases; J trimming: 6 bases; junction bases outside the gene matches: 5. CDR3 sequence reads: CASSGGTSGGADTQYF. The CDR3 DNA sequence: TGCGCCAGCAGCGGAGGGACTAGCGGGGGGGCGGATACGCAGTATTTT.

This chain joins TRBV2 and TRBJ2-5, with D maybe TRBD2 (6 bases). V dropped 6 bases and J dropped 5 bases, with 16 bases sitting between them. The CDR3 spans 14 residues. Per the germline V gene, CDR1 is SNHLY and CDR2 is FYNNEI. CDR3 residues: CASSGRDGGETQYF. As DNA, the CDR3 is TGTGCCAGCAGCGGGAGAGACGGCGGGGAGACCCAGTACTTC.

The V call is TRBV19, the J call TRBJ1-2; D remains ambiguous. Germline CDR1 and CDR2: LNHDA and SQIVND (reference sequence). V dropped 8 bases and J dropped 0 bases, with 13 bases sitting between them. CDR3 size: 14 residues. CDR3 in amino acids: CASLQPPSNYGYTF. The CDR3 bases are TGTGCCAGTCTACAGCCACCTTCTAACTATGGCTACACCTTC.

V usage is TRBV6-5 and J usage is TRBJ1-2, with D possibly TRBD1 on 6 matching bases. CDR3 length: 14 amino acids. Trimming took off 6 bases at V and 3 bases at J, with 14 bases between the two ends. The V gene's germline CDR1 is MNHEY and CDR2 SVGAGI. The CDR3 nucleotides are TGTGCCAGCAGCCGGACAGCCTCCCACTATGGCTACACCTTC. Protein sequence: CASSRTASHYGYTF.

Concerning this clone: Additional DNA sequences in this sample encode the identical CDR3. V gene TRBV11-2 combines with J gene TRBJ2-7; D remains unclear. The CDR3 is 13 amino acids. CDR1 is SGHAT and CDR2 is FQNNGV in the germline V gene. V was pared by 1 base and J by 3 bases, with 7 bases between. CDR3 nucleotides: TGTGCCAGCAGCTTAGCGGGTGACTACGAGCAGTACTTC. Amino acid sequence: CASSLAGDYEQYF.

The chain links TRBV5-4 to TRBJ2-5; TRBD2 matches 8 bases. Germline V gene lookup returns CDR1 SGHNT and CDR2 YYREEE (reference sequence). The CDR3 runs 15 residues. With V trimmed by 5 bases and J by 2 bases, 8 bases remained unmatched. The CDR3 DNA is TGTGCCAGCAGGCGGGGGGCAGGGCGGCAAGAGACCCAGTACTTC. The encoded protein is CASRRGAGRQETQYF.

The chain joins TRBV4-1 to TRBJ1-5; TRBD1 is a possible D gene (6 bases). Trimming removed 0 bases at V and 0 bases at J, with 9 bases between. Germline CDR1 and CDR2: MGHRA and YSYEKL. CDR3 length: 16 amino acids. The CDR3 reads CASSQDPDSSNQPQHF. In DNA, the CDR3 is TGCGCCAGCAGCCAAGATCCGGACAGTAGCAATCAGCCCCAGCATTTT.

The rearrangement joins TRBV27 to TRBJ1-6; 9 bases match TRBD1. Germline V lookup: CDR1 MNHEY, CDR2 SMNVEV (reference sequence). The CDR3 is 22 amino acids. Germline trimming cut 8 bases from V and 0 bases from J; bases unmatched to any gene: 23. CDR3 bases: TGTGCCAGCCCCTACCCGGCCCAGGGGACAGGGTTAAAGAGCTCCTATAATTCACCCCTCCACTTT. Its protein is CASPYPAQGTGLKSSYNSPLHF.

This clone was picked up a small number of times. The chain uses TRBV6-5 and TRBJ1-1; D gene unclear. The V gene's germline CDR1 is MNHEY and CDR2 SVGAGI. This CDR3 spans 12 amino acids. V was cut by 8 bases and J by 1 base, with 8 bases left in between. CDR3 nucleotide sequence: TGTGCCAGCCGGGAATGGAACACTGAAGCTTTCTTT. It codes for CASREWNTEAFF.

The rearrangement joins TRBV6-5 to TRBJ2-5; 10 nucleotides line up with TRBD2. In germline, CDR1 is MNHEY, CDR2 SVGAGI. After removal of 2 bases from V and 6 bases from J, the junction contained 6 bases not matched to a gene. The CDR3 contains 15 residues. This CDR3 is CASSYTSGVGQTQYF. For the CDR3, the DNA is TGTGCCAGCAGTTACACTAGCGGGGTAGGACAGACCCAGTACTTC.

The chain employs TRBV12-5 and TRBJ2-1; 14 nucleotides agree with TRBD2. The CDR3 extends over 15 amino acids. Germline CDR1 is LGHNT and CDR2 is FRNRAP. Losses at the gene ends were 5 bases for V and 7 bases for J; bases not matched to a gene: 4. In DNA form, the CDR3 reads TGTGCTAGTGGTCCTAGGACTAGCGGGGGGAATGAGCAGTTCTTC. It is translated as CASGPRTSGGNEQFF.

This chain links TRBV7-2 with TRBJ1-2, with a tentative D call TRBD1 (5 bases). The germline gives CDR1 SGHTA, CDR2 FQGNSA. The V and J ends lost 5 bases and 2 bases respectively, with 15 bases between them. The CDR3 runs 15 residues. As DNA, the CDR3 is TGTGCCAGCAGCCCAGTTGGGGGGGAGAACTATGGCTACACCTTC. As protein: CASSPVGGENYGYTF.

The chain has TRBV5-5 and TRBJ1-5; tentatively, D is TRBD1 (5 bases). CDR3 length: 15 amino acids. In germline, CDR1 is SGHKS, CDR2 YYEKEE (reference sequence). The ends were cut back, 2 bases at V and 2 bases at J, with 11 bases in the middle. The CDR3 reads CASSLGETRNQPQHF. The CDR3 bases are TGTGCCAGCAGCTTAGGGGAAACTCGCAATCAGCCCCAGCATTTT.

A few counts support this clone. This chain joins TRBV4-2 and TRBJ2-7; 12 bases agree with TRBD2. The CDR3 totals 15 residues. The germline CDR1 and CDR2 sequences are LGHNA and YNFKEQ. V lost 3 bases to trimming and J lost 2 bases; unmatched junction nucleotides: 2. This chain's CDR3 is CASSQGTSGPYEQYF. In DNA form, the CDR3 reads TGTGCCAGCAGCCAGGGGACTAGCGGGCCCTACGAGCAGTACTTC.

The DNA of the CDR3 is TGTGCCAGCGCCCCGGGAGGGGGGGGGTACAATGAGCAGTTCTTC. This gives the protein CASAPGGGGYNEQFF. This sequence joins TRBV19 and TRBJ2-1; 8 positions match TRBD2. CDR1 and CDR2 (germline): LNHDA, SQIVND (reference sequence). V shed 9 bases, J shed 4 bases, and the junction held 11 bases outside the gene matches. The CDR3 has 15 amino acids.

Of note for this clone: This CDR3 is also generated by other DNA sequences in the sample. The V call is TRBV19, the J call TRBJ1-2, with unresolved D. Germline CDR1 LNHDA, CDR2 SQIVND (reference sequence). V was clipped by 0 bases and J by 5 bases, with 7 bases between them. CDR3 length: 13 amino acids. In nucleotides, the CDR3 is TGTGCCAGTAGTATAGATGGCAGATATGGCTACACCTTC. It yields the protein CASSIDGRYGYTF.

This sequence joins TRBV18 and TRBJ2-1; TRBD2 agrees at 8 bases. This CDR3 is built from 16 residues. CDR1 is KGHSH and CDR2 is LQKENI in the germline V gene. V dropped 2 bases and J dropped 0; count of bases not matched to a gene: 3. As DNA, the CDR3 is TGTGCCAGCTCACCATTGAGCGGGAGCTCCTACAATGAGCAGTTCTTC. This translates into CASSPLSGSSYNEQFF.

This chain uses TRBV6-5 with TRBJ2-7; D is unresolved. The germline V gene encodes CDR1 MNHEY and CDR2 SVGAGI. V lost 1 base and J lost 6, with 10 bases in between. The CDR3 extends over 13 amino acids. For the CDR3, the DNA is TGTGCCAGCAGTTACTTGGAGTCTGGCGAGCAGTACTTC. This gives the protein CASSYLESGEQYF.

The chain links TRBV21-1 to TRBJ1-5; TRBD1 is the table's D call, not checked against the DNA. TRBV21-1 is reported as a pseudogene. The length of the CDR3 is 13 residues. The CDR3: CASSRQGTQPQHF. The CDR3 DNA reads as TGTGCCAGCAGCAGACAGGGTACTCAGCCCCAGCATTTT.

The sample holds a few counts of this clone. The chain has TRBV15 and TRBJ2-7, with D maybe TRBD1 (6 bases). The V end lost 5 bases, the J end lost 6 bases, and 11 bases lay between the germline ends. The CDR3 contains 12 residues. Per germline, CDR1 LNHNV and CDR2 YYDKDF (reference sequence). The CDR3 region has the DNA TGTGCCACCAGCGGGAACAGGGCCGAGCAGTACTTC. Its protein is CATSGNRAEQYF.